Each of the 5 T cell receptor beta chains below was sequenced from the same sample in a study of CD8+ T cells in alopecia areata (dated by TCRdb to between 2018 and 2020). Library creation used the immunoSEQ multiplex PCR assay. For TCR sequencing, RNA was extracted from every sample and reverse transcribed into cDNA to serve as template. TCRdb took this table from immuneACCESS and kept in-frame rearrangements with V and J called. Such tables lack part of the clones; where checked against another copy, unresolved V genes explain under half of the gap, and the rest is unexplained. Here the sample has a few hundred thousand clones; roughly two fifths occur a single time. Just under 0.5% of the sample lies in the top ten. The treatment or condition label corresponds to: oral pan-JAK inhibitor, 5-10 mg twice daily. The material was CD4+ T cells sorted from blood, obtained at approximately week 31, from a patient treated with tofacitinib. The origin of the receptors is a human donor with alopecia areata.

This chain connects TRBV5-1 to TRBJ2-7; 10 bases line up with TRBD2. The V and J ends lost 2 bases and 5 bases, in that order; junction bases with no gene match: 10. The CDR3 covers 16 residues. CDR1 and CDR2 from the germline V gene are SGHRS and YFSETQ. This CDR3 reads CASSLSTSGKRDEQYF. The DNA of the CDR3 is TGCGCCAGCAGCTTAAGCACTAGCGGGAAGCGGGACGAGCAGTACTTC.

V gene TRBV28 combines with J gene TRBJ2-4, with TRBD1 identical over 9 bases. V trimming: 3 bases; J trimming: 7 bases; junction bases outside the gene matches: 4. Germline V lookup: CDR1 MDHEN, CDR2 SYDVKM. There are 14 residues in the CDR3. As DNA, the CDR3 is TGTGCCAGCAGTTTCGGGGACAGGGCCAACATTCAGTACTTC. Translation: CASSFGDRANIQYF.

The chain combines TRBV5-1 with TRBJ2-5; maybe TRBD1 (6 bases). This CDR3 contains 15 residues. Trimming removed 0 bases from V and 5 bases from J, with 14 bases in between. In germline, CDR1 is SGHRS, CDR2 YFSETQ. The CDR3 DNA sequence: TGCGCCAGCAGCTTGGGGACACTTAGGGGGGAGACCCAGTACTTC. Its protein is CASSLGTLRGETQYF. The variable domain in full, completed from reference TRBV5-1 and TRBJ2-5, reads KAGVTQTPRYLIKTRGQQVTLSCSPISGHRSVSWYQQTPGQGLQFLFEYFSETQRNKGNFPGRFSGRQFSNSRSEMNVSTLELGDSALYLCASSLGTLRGETQYFGPGTRLLVL.

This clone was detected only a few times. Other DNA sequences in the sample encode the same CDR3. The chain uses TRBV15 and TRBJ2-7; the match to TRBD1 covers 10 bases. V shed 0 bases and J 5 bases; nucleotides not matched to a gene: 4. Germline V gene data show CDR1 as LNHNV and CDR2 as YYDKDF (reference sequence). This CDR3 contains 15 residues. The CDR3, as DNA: TGTGCCACCAGCAGAGAGACAGGGGGCTTTAACGAGCAGTACTTC. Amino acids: CATSRETGGFNEQYF. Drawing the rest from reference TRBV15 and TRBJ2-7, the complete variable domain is DAMVIQNPRYQVTQFGKPVTLSCSQTLNHNVMYWYQQKSSQAPKLLFHYYDKDFNNEADTPDNFQSRRPNTSFCFLDIRSPGLGDTAMYLCATSRETGGFNEQYFGPGTRLTVT.

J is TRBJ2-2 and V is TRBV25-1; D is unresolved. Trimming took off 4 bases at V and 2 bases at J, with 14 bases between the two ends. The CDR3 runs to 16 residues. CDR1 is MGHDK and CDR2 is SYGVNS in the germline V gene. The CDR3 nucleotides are TGTGCCAGCAGTGGTCGGAGAGATATTAACACCGGGGAGCTGTTTTTT. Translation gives CASSGRRDINTGELFF.